The 17 T cell receptor beta chains below were found in one sample sequenced in a study of T cell responses to AZD1222 COVID-19 vaccine. Data came from immunoSEQ multiplex PCR; TCRdb stores just in-frame clones and leaves some out. The sample comprises 150,000 to 180,000 clones, approximately 90% of which are singletons, and 3% to 3.5% rests with the top ten. This specimen consisted of peripheral blood, obtained on day 0 of AZD1222 vaccination. These receptors all come from an adult in good health.

This clone was recorded only once. As DNA, the CDR3 is TGTGCCAGCAGCCCATTTCCCCGACAGGGGGCCACTGAAGCTTTCTTT. Its protein product is CASSPFPRQGATEAFF. The chain joins TRBV7-9 to TRBJ1-1; 10 positions match TRBD1. Germline values: CDR1 SEHNR, CDR2 FQNEAQ (reference sequence). The CDR3 contains 16 residues. The trim removed 5 bases at V and 4 bases at J, leaving 10 bases unmatched.

The rearrangement links TRBV10-3 to TRBJ2-1; perhaps TRBD2 as D (5 bases). The CDR3 spans 13 residues. Trimming pared 4 bases from V and 9 bases from J, leaving 13 bases between. Germline CDR1 reads ENHRY; CDR2 reads SYGVKD. The CDR3, as DNA: TGTGCCATCAGTGCCGGGGATGAAGGTGAGCAGTTCTTC. It encodes CAISAGDEGEQFF.

The CDR3 is CASRKGQQDTEAFF. The CDR3 nucleotides are TGTGCCAGCAGAAAGGGACAGCAAGACACTGAAGCTTTCTTT. The V call is TRBV7-2, the J call TRBJ1-1; 7 bases align to TRBD1. This CDR3 is built from 14 residues. The V gene end was trimmed by 6 bases and the J gene end by 3 bases; junction bases not matched to a gene: 7. Germline assignment: CDR1 SGHTA and CDR2 FQGNSA.

This chain links TRBV7-2 with TRBJ2-2; D remains unclear. V was cut by 3 bases and J by 7 bases, with 9 bases left in between. CDR1 and CDR2 (germline): SGHTA, FQGNSA. This CDR3 is built from 13 residues. The CDR3 sequence is CASSFFIDGELFF. CDR3 DNA sequence: TGTGCCAGCAGCTTTTTTATCGACGGGGAGCTGTTTTTT.

The rearrangement links TRBV28 to TRBJ2-5; no firm D call. This CDR3 is 13 amino acids long. Germline assignment: CDR1 MDHEN and CDR2 SYDVKM. V was shortened by 6 bases and J by 4 bases, with 12 bases between the two germline ends. The CDR3 DNA sequence: TGTGCCAGCAGCTCTGTCAGCCTAGAGACCCAGTACTTC. It translates to CASSSVSLETQYF.

This chain uses TRBV7-9 with TRBJ1-6, with 9 bases fitting TRBD1. J lost 5 bases, V lost 5 bases, and 4 bases had no gene match. The CDR3 totals 15 residues. Germline V lookup: CDR1 SEHNR, CDR2 FQNEAQ (reference sequence). The CDR3, as DNA: TGTGCCAGCAGCAGTGGGACAGGGCATAATTCACCCCTCCACTTT. Translated: CASSSGTGHNSPLHF.

The gene calls are TRBV7-3 and TRBJ1-5; D is perhaps TRBD1 (5 bases). The CDR3 extends over 15 amino acids. The V end was cut by 2 bases, the J end by 0 bases, with 8 bases between. The germline CDR1 and CDR2 sequences are SGHTA and FQGTGA. CDR3 protein: CASSLQGGSNQPQHF. The CDR3 DNA reads as TGTGCCAGCAGCTTACAGGGAGGTAGCAATCAGCCCCAGCATTTT. Full variable domain (rest looked up from reference TRBV7-3 and TRBJ1-5): GAGVSQTPSNKVTEKGKYVELRCDPISGHTALYWYRQSLGQGPEFLIYFQGTGAADDSGLPNDRFFAVRPEGSVSTLKIQRTERGDSAVYLCASSLQGGSNQPQHFGDGTRLSIL.

The chain employs TRBV2 and TRBJ1-1; D is ambiguous. Germline assignment: CDR1 SNHLY and CDR2 FYNNEI. This CDR3 spans 14 amino acids. The V end lost 6 bases, the J end lost 7 bases, and 18 bases lay between the germline ends. The CDR3 nucleotides are TGTGCCAGCAGGGCGGGCCGTTTCAATGTTGAAGCTTTCTTT. Its protein product is CASRAGRFNVEAFF.

The J gene is TRBJ1-1, the V gene TRBV5-5; weak D call: TRBD1 (6 bases). CDR3 length equals 14 residues. With 1 base removed from V and 4 bases from J, the gap between germline ends came to 11 bases. CDR1 is SGHKS, CDR2 YYEKEE, per germline (reference sequence). The CDR3 DNA is TGTGCCAGCAGCTTGCAGGGGTCGGGCACTGAAGCTTTCTTT. This encodes CASSLQGSGTEAFF.

The rearrangement joins TRBV7-2 to TRBJ1-1; D is perhaps TRBD1 (5 bases). Germline values: CDR1 SGHTA, CDR2 FQGNSA. V lost 2 bases, J lost 4 bases, and 11 bases lay in between. This CDR3 has 14 amino acids. CDR3 sequence: CASSLQGRRTEAFF. The CDR3 DNA reads TGTGCCAGCAGCTTACAGGGAAGGCGCACTGAAGCTTTCTTT.

V is TRBV29-1 and J is TRBJ1-2; no clear D gene. Germline lookup yields CDR1 SQVTM and CDR2 ANQGSEA. V lost 4 bases and J 6 bases, leaving 9 bases between the germline ends. The CDR3 covers 11 residues. This CDR3 is CSVGARDGYTF. The CDR3 DNA is TGCAGCGTTGGGGCACGGGATGGCTACACCTTC.

V and J are TRBV5-6 and TRBJ2-2; D uncertain. The germline V and J ends were trimmed by 3 bases and 7 bases, with 10 bases remaining between them. Germline CDR1 and CDR2: SGHDT and YYEEEE. The CDR3 totals 13 residues. The DNA for the CDR3 is TGTGCCAGCAGCTCCCCTATAGGCGGGGAGCTGTTTTTT. Translated: CASSSPIGGELFF.

V is TRBV28 and J is TRBJ2-3; 8 positions agree with TRBD1. From germline, CDR1 is MDHEN and CDR2 SYDVKM. This CDR3 is built from 15 residues. V dropped 7 bases and J dropped 2; count of bases not matched to a gene: 8. The CDR3 DNA reads as TGTGCCAGCAAACGACAGGGGCTCCTCACAGATACGCAGTATTTT. This gives the protein CASKRQGLLTDTQYF.

The chain joins TRBV5-1 to TRBJ1-2; D is unclear. The CDR3 runs to 14 residues. The V and J ends lost 4 bases and 5 bases respectively, with 15 bases between them. Germline V lookup: CDR1 SGHRS, CDR2 YFSETQ. This CDR3 is CASSSESVGYGYTF. DNA of the CDR3: TGCGCCAGCAGCAGCGAATCGGTGGGGTATGGCTACACCTTC.

The chain links TRBV5-7 to TRBJ1-5; D unresolved. TRBV5-7 is annotated as an ORF whose role is uncertain. The CDR3 is 19 residues long. Trimming took off 1 base at V and 0 bases at J, with 20 bases between the two ends. CDR3 coding DNA: TGTGCCAGCAGCTTGCGTGTGGGGTGTGGAAATGATAGCAATCAGCCCCAGCATTTT. This encodes CASSLRVGCGNDSNQPQHF.

This clone was seen a handful of times. The chain recombines TRBV5-6 with TRBJ2-2; the D gene is possibly TRBD1 (6 bases). Trimming left V 4 bases short and J 0 bases short, with 19 bases between. CDR3 length: 18 residues. Germline V lookup: CDR1 SGHDT, CDR2 YYEEEE. The CDR3 loop reads CASSRTGTFDANTGELFF. CDR3 DNA: TGTGCCAGCAGCAGGACCGGGACATTCGACGCGAACACCGGGGAGCTGTTTTTT.

The chain carries TRBV9 and TRBJ1-2; 9 nucleotides agree with TRBD1. The length of the CDR3 is 14 residues. Losses at the gene ends were 3 bases for V and 5 bases for J; bases not matched to a gene: 5. Looked up from germline, CDR1 is SGDLS and CDR2 is YYNGEE. In DNA, the CDR3 is TGTGCCAGCAGCGCCTACGGGACAGGGTATGGCTACACCTTC. Encoded protein: CASSAYGTGYGYTF.